A selection of T cell receptor beta chains follows, all from one sample in a study of OX40 agonist ivuxolimab in advanced cancers. Using immunoSEQ multiplex PCR, the repertoire was profiled, and TCRdb retains in-frame clones only, with some absent. The data hold under 80,000 clones, with approximately 90% observed a single time. The sample in question was CD4+ or CD8+ T cells sorted from blood, obtained in a trial of the OX40 agonist ivuxolimab. The source is an adult with an advanced solid tumor such as melanoma, head and neck, liver or kidney cancer. Both conserved end residues are part of each CDR3. A D gene is named only where the DNA matches it firmly. A row's size may be missing; if present it is once, few, many or a size class.

TRBV4-3,TRBJ2-3,.,.,TGCGCCAGCAGCCAAAGGTTCCCGGGCACAGATACGCAGTATTTT,CASSQRFPGTDTQYF
TRBV6-1,TRBJ2-2,.,TRBD1,TGTGCCAGCAGGGGAGGGACAGGGAGGGTCGGGGAGCTGTTTTTT,CASRGGTGRVGELFF
TRBV7-2,TRBJ2-7,few,TRBD2,TGTGCCAGCAGCTTAGTGGGCGGGAGGGTGACCTACGAGCAGTACTTC,CASSLVGGRVTYEQYF
TRBV5-4,TRBJ2-7,.,.,TGTGCCAGCAGCTTATCATGGGGGGGGACACAAGGATACGAGCAGTACTTC,CASSLSWGGTQGYEQYF
TRBV2,TRBJ1-3,.,.,TGTGCCAGCAGTGATACAAAGGGAGCTATTAGAAACACCATATATTTT,CASSDTKGAIRNTIYF
TRBV7-9,TRBJ2-7,.,.,TGTGCCAGCAGCCTAGGGGACATTGCGATTGGTTTC,CASSLGDIAIGF
TRBV2,TRBJ2-7,few,.,TGTGCCAGCAGTGTCTACGAGCAGTACTTC,CASSVYEQYF
TRBV5-1,TRBJ2-5,.,.,TGCGCCAGCAGCCCGACAGGAGACCAGGGAGAGACCCAGTACTTC,CASSPTGDQGETQYF
TRBV4-1,TRBJ1-4,.,.,TGCGCCAGCAGCCAAGAAAGGGCCCCTAGGCGGGCTAATGAAAAACTGTTTTTT,CASSQERAPRRANEKLFF
TRBV18,TRBJ1-3,.,.,TGTGCCAGCTCTCCTAACAAGGGGTTTGGAAACACCATATATTTT,CASSPNKGFGNTIYF
TRBV6-6,TRBJ2-1,.,.,TGTGCCAGCAGTTTCCGGAGCAATGAGCAGTTCTTC,CASSFRSNEQFF
TRBV9,TRBJ2-1,few,.,TGTGCCAGCAGCGTGGGTGGTGTCAATGAGCAGTTCTTC,CASSVGGVNEQFF
TRBV5-1,TRBJ2-1,.,TRBD2,TGCGCCAGCAGCAATCTAGCGGGGGCGGGAAATGAGCAGTTCTTC,CASSNLAGAGNEQFF
TRBV9,TRBJ2-3,.,TRBD2,TGTGCCAGCAGCGTAGACTTAGCGGGAGGCACAGATACGCAGTATTTT,CASSVDLAGGTDTQYF
TRBV11-3,TRBJ2-1,.,TRBD2,TGTGCCAGCAGCTTCGGGGGGGCTTACAATGAGCAGTTCTTC,CASSFGGAYNEQFF
TRBV10-3,TRBJ2-1,.,.,TGTGCCATCAGTGAGTCCTTTGTCGGGAACAATGAGCAGTTCTTC,CAISESFVGNNEQFF
TRBV14,TRBJ2-7,.,.,TGTGCCAGCTCCGTTGGACGGGATACGGAGCAGTACTTC,CASSVGRDTEQYF
TRBV5-4,TRBJ2-2,.,.,TGCGCCAGCAGCCAAGATCGACCGGAGACAGGTCCCGGGGAGCTGTTTTTT,CASSQDRPETGPGELFF
TRBV9,TRBJ2-3,.,.,TGTGCCAGCAGCTCCTTAGATCATACGCAGTATTTT,CASSSLDHTQYF
TRBV6-5,TRBJ1-6,.,.,TGTGCCAGCAGCCGGGACTATAATTCACCCCTCCACTTT,CASSRDYNSPLHF
TRBV5-4,TRBJ1-1,.,.,TGTGCCAGCAGCTTGGGGGGGAACACTGAAGCTTTCTTT,CASSLGGNTEAFF
TRBV11-1,TRBJ2-3,.,.,TGTGCCAGCAGCTACGAAAGGCACACAGATACGCAGTATTTT,CASSYERHTDTQYF
TRBV5-4,TRBJ2-7,few,TRBD2,TGTGCCTGCAAAGGGCTAGCGGGAAATGAGCAGTACTTC,CACKGLAGNEQYF
TRBV6-1,TRBJ1-6,.,.,TGTGCCAGCCAACTCGACACTTATAATTCACCCCTCCACTTT,CASQLDTYNSPLHF
TRBV2,TRBJ2-7,.,.,TGTGCCAGCACCCTCCAGTCTTACGAGCAGTACTTC,CASTLQSYEQYF
TRBV18,TRBJ2-1,few,.,TGTGCCAGCTCGCAGGACAATGAGCAGTTCTTC,CASSQDNEQFF
TRBV6-5,TRBJ1-3,.,.,TGTGCCAGCAGTTACTCCGCAGGTGACTCTGGAAACACCATATATTTT,CASSYSAGDSGNTIYF
TRBV5-1,TRBJ2-3,.,TRBD2,TGCGCCAGCACCGACCGACTAGCGGGGACAGATACGCAGTATTTT,CASTDRLAGTDTQYF
TRBV5-8,TRBJ2-2,.,TRBD1,TGTGCCAGCACGATGCGGGACAGGGGGTATGGCGGGGAGCTGTTTTTT,CASTMRDRGYGGELFF
TRBV18,TRBJ2-7,.,.,TGTGCCAGCTCACCGCAGGCCTCTCGGGACGAGCAGTACTTC,CASSPQASRDEQYF
TRBV7-2,TRBJ1-2,.,TRBD1,TGTGCCAGCAGCGTAGTTACACAGGGGGCGTCCCTTCGAGGCTACACCTTC,CASSVVTQGASLRGYTF
TRBV2,TRBJ2-3,once,.,TGTGCCAGCAGTGAAAGGGGAAGGGGCCCTGCGGATACGCAGTATTTT,CASSERGRGPADTQYF
TRBV7-6,TRBJ2-1,.,TRBD2,TGTGCCAGCAGCCCGGGACCCTTGGGACTAGCGGGTTACAATGAGCAGTTCTTC,CASSPGPLGLAGYNEQFF
TRBV14,TRBJ2-7,few,TRBD1,TGTGCCAGCAGCCAAACAGGGGTTGGGGAGCAGTACTTC,CASSQTGVGEQYF
TRBV5-1,TRBJ1-5,.,.,TGCACCAGCAGCTTGGAGGGGAATAGCAATCAGCCCCAGCATTTT,CTSSLEGNSNQPQHF
TRBV28,TRBJ1-4,.,.,TGTGCCAGCCAAACGGGGTCAGCTAATGAAAAACTGTTTTTT,CASQTGSANEKLFF
TRBV7-8,TRBJ1-4,.,.,TGTGCCAGCAGCCAAGGGGTGTCTAATGAAAAACTGTTTTTT,CASSQGVSNEKLFF
TRBV28,TRBJ1-5,.,.,TGTGCCAGCAGATCTCGGGAGCAGGGCACCCAGCATTTT,CASRSREQGTQHF
TRBV4-2,TRBJ2-6,once,TRBD1,TGTGCCAGCAGCCTTTGGACAGGGGTAAACTCTGGGGCCAACGTCCTGACTTTC,CASSLWTGVNSGANVLTF
TRBV30,TRBJ2-5,.,.,TGTGCCTGGAGTAAGGGGGGGAAAGAGACCCAGTACTTC,CAWSKGGKETQYF
TRBV9,TRBJ1-3,.,.,TGTGCCAGCAGCGTAGATGTAAGTGGCGTAGGAGCTTTAAACACCATATATTTT,CASSVDVSGVGALNTIYF
TRBV15,TRBJ1-5,.,.,TGTGCCACCAGCAGAGACCCCCCCCAGGGAGGGTACAATCAGCCCCAGCATTTT,CATSRDPPQGGYNQPQHF
TRBV7-2,TRBJ1-5,few,.,TGTGCCAGCAGCTTTTTTAATCAGCCCCAGCATTTT,CASSFFNQPQHF
TRBV7-8,TRBJ2-3,.,.,TGTGCCAGCACCAAAACGGGGGGCTGGTCAGATACGCAGTATTTT,CASTKTGGWSDTQYF
TRBV6-1,TRBJ2-3,.,.,TGTGCCAGCAGTGTCGGGGCCATAGGAGATACGCAGTATTTT,CASSVGAIGDTQYF
TRBV18,TRBJ1-3,few,TRBD1,TGTGCCAGCTCACCCGGACAGGGAGCTGGAAACACCATATATTTT,CASSPGQGAGNTIYF
TRBV13,TRBJ2-7,.,TRBD1,TGTGCCAGCAGCAGGAGAGGACAGGGGTATTTCTACGAGCAGTACTTC,CASSRRGQGYFYEQYF
TRBV7-3,TRBJ2-1,.,.,TGTGCCAGCAGCTTAGGATCCCGGGAGCAGTTCTTC,CASSLGSREQFF
TRBV5-1,TRBJ2-7,.,.,TGCGCCAGCAGCTTGGGGGCAAGCGGGCTCACTTACGAGCAGTACTTC,CASSLGASGLTYEQYF
TRBV6-1,TRBJ2-7,.,.,TGTGCCAGCAGTGCCAACAGGCAGGAGCAGTACTTC,CASSANRQEQYF
TRBV6-1,TRBJ1-6,once,.,TGTGCCACCCGGGCCGTATATAATTCACCCCTCCACTTT,CATRAVYNSPLHF
TRBV4-2,TRBJ1-2,.,TRBD1,TGTGCCAGCAGCCAAGTTGACAGGGCAGACTATGGCTACACCTTC,CASSQVDRADYGYTF
TRBV7-3,TRBJ2-7,.,.,TGTGCCAGCAGCCCAGCCCATGGCGAGCAGTACTTC,CASSPAHGEQYF
TRBV6-4,TRBJ2-1,.,TRBD2,TGTGCCAGCAGCCACGCGGGACTAGCGGGAGGTGAGCAGTTCTTC,CASSHAGLAGGEQFF
TRBV19,TRBJ2-2,.,.,TGTGCCAGTAGTATCCTAAGACAGCTCCGGAACGGGGAGCTGTTTTTT,CASSILRQLRNGELFF
TRBV11-2,TRBJ2-1,.,.,TGTGCCAGCAGCTTAACCCCTCATTACACTGAGCAGTTCTTC,CASSLTPHYTEQFF
TRBV5-1,TRBJ1-1,.,TRBD1,TGCGCCAGCAGCTTGACAGGGGTGAACACTGAAGCTTTCTTT,CASSLTGVNTEAFF
TRBV10-3,TRBJ2-7,.,TRBD2,TGCACGACTAGCGGGGGGAGCTCCTACGAGCAGTACTTC,CTTSGGSSYEQYF
TRBV11-3,TRBJ1-6,once,.,TGTGCCAGCAGCTTAGATGGGGGAGAGTCACCCCTCCACTTT,CASSLDGGESPLHF
TRBV27,TRBJ1-2,.,.,TGTGCCAGCAGCGACAGAAACTATGGCTACACCTTC,CASSDRNYGYTF